This TCR beta chain was identified during a study of cytomegalovirus exposure and HLA in healthy donors. Overall study context: An analysis done earlier identified 117 million unique TCR beta sequences from about 179 million T cells.

V shed 4 bases and J shed 0 bases, with 6 bases lying between them. CDR3 size: 12 residues. Germline V gives CDR1 SQVTM, CDR2 ANQGSEA. The PCR employed 60 Vbeta primers together with 13 Jbeta primers. Libraries were prepared by immunoSEQ multiplex PCR; TCRdb keeps only in-frame clonotypes and omits some of them. The sample lists approximately 150,000 clones, approximately 72% seen once, with under 3% in the top ten. Overall study findings and caveats: 87-base-pair reads could not separate some V segments, including TRBV6-2 and TRBV6-3.

For this clone: Its antigen is not identified.

This rearrangement joins TRBV29-1 to TRBJ2-5; D possibly corresponds to TRBD2 (6 bases). This receptor was identified in a human donor in good health. The material sequenced was PBMCs. For the CDR3, the DNA is TGCAGCGTTGGCGGGGACCAAGAGACCCAGTACTTC. Translating gives CSVGGDQETQYF.